The sample holds many counts of the clone carrying this T cell receptor beta chain. The antigen is undetermined. These data originate in a study of regulatory T cells in long-lasting Graves disease. Study-level points and caveats: Whereas 900 to 1,000 public clonotypes were shared by new patients, persistent patients shared more, at a few thousand. When disease was persistent, TRBV28, TRBJ1-2 and TRBJ2-5 were the favored segments.

TCR beta libraries were built with iRepertoire HTBI primers and Arm-PCR of CDR3 regions. MiXCR, applied by TCRdb to the multiplex PCR reads, yields one record per CDR3 protein. This table holds around 500,000 distinct CDR3 sequences, about 13% found once. Time point defined: newly diagnosed GD, antithyroid drugs for less than 3 months. After RNA was extracted from PBMCs, the TCR library was made from it. CDR1 and CDR2 (germline): MNHEY, SMNVEV (reference sequence). The CDR3 extends over 15 amino acids. Trimming shortened V by 2 bases and J by 7 bases, and 15 bases separated the two germline ends. These data were also filed under a second study, of T cells in Graves' hyperthyroidism and ophthalmopathy. That source notes: First-round RT-PCR of the TCR CDR3 relied on the HTBI primer set.

J is TRBJ1-5 and V is TRBV27; D possibly corresponds to TRBD1 (5 bases). The origin of this receptor is a man aged 25-45 years with Graves disease. This material consisted of peripheral blood mononuclear cells (PBMCs), taken at new diagnosis, from a patient treated with antithyroid drugs. The CDR3 sequence is CASSLIGGDRQPQHF. Here the CDR3 DNA reads TGTGCCAGCAGTTTAATCGGAGGGGATAGACAGCCCCAGCATTTT.